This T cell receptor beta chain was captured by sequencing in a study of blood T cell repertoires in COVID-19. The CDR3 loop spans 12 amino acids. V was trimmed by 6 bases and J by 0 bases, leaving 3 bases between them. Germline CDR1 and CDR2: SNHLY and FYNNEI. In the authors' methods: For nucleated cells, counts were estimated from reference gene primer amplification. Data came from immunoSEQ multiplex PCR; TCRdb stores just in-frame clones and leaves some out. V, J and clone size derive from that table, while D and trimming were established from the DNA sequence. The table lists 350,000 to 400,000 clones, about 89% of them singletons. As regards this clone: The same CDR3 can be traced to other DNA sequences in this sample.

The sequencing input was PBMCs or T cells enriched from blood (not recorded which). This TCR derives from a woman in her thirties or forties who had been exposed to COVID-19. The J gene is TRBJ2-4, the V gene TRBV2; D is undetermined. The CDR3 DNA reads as TGTGCCAGCAGCCTAGCCAAAAACATTCAGTACTTC. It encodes CASSLAKNIQYF.